The 9 T cell receptor beta chains given below trace back to one sample, sequenced in a study of tumor and adjacent non-tumor tissue in lung cancer. A modified ARM-PCR protocol with three rounds of nested PCR amplified TCRbeta. MiXCR, applied by TCRdb to the multiplex PCR reads, yields one record per CDR3 protein. Seen here are around 60,000 distinct CDR3 sequences, 61% observed once, and the top ten hold around a third. The template was RNA from unsorted bulk tissue. Distant lung tissue was collected more than 3 cm away from the tumor edge. Sequences were obtained from distant non-tumor lung tissue. These receptors originate from a man in his sixties or seventies with non-small cell lung cancer.

In regard to this clonotype: The CDR3 end shows no conserved phenylalanine or tryptophan, and so a read error is likely. The rearrangement links TRBV6-6 to TRBJ1-6, with D hard to call. The CDR3 totals 13 residues. Germline CDR1 is MNHNY and CDR2 is SVGAGI (reference sequence). The CDR3 reads CASNYRPNSPLHI. Written as DNA, the CDR3 is TGTGCCAGCAATTACCGGCCGAATTCACCCCTCCACATT.

To note about this clonotype: Being one base from a much bigger clone, this may be a read error. The rearrangement joins TRBV7-9 to TRBJ2-3; 7 bases map to TRBD2. Germline CDR1 SEHNR, CDR2 FQNEAQ (reference sequence). The CDR3 loop spans 17 amino acids. The CDR3 bases are TGTGCCGGCAGCTTAGGAGGGCTAGCGGCCTCCACAGATACGCAGTATTTT. Translation gives CAGSLGGLAASTDTQYF.

As to this clonotype: The final CDR3 position lacks the conserved phenylalanine or tryptophan, pointing to a likely read error. It is unclear where the CDR3 begins or ends on the DNA, so no DNA is shown, and the CDR3 is as TCRdb lists it. The V call is TRBV11-2, the J call TRBJ1-2. A total of 11 residues make up the CDR3, ends included. The V gene's germline CDR1 is SGHAT and CDR2 FQNNGV. CDR3 loop: CANNLEASFTS.

This clonotype was detected ten times or more. This sequence joins TRBV6-5 and TRBJ2-2, with D unresolved. The germline V gene encodes CDR1 MNHEY and CDR2 SVGAGI. The V end was cut by 0 bases, the J end by 4 bases, with 6 bases between. CDR3 length: 14 residues. In nucleotides, the CDR3 is TGTGCCAGCAGTTACTCGTCCACCACCGGGGAGCTGTTTTTT. Translated: CASSYSSTTGELFF.

As concerns this clonotype: It may be a read error: a sequence one base away is much more abundant. The V gene is TRBV5-5, the J gene TRBJ2-5, with D uncertain. The CDR3 covers 12 residues. The germline V and J ends were trimmed by 0 bases and 9 bases, with 9 bases remaining between them. The germline V gene has CDR1 SGHKS and CDR2 YYEKEE (reference sequence). The chain's CDR3 is CASSLDGQAQYF. CDR3 coding DNA: TGTGCCAGCAGCTTGGACGGGCAGGCCCAGTACTTC.

The V call is TRBV6-5, the J call TRBJ2-7; maybe TRBD1 (5 bases). V dropped 4 bases and J dropped 12 bases, with 22 bases sitting between them. Germline V lookup: CDR1 MNHEY, CDR2 SVGAGI. There are 14 residues in the CDR3. The CDR3 spells CASSLHTDNPSRYF. DNA for the CDR3: TGTGCCAGCAGTTTACATACGGACAACCCATCGCGGTACTTC.

With regard to this clonotype: The junction shows a germline mismatch at one end, possibly a read error. The rearrangement uses TRBV28 and TRBJ1-2; tentative D call: TRBD1 (5 bases). There are 14 residues in the CDR3. Germline lookup yields CDR1 MDHEN and CDR2 SYDVKM. Here the CDR3 DNA reads TGTGCCAGCAGTTCCCAGACAGCTCTTTATGGCCACACCTTC. Translated: CASSSQTALYGHTF.

This clonotype was found once. Without the conserved terminal phenylalanine or tryptophan, this CDR3 likely stems from a read error. The V gene is TRBV11-2, the J gene TRBJ2-6; D is undetermined. Germline V gene sequence: CDR1 SGHAT, CDR2 FQNNGV. The CDR3 sequence is 16 residues long. V shed 7 bases and J shed 4 bases, with 17 bases lying between them. The CDR3: CASNLTVSSGANVLTL. The CDR3 bases are TGTGCCAGCAACTTGACGGTTAGCTCAGGGGCCAACGTCCTGACTCTC.

Comments on this clonotype: Germline and junction disagree at one end, which may indicate a read error. The gene calls are TRBV11-2 and TRBJ2-5, with a weak D call TRBD2 (6 bases). The CDR3 is 14 amino acids. Germline V gene sequence: CDR1 SGHAT, CDR2 FQNNGV. The CDR3 spells CASSSLEGQVTQYF. The CDR3 DNA reads TGTGCCAGCAGCTCCCTGGAGGGCCAAGTGACCCAGTACTTC. The full variable domain, its missing parts supplied by reference TRBV11-2 and TRBJ2-5, is EAGVAQSPRYKIIEKRQSVAFWCNPISGHATLYWYQQILGQGPKLLIQFQNNGVVDDSQLPKDRFSAERLKGVDSTLKIQPAKLEDSAVYLCASSSLEGQVTQYFGPGTRLLVL.